Listed below are T cell receptor beta chains from one sample, sequenced in a study of kidney transplant recipient with SARS-CoV-2 infection. Each CDR3 protein is one row after TCRdb ran MiXCR on the reads. This table has 200,000 to 300,000 distinct CDR3 sequences, roughly 26% appearing once. The sample here was a blood sample, taken at baseline and around day 120 from a kidney transplant recipient. The receptors were sampled from a young adult male patient who had COVID-19 and was a kidney transplant recipient. Certain T cells may be donor cells from the graft. CDR3s leave out the opening cysteine and the closing phenylalanine or tryptophan. The order of the fields is clone size, V gene, J gene, CDR3 length, D gene, CDR3 protein. A D gene is named only where the DNA matches it firmly. Size is stated for part of the rows, as once, few or many counts, or as a class when the clone is expanded.

clone size: many
V gene: TRBV11-3
J gene: TRBJ2-2
CDR3 length: 10
D gene: .
CDR3 protein: ASSPYTGELF

clone size: many
V gene: TRBV5-4
J gene: TRBJ1-6
CDR3 length: 12
D gene: .
CDR3 protein: ASSLASNNSPLH

clone size: few
V gene: TRBV24-1
J gene: TRBJ2-3
CDR3 length: 14
D gene: TRBD2
CDR3 protein: ATSAGGGIGTDTQY

clone size: many
V gene: TRBV5-8
J gene: TRBJ1-2
CDR3 length: 14
D gene: .
CDR3 protein: ASRRRHPRKTYGYT

clone size: .
V gene: TRBV7-2
J gene: TRBJ2-5
CDR3 length: 14
D gene: TRBD2
CDR3 protein: ASSRLAGGRDGTQY

clone size: many
V gene: TRBV30
J gene: TRBJ1-5
CDR3 length: 12
D gene: .
CDR3 protein: AWRGAEFNQPQH

clone size: few
V gene: TRBV5-6
J gene: TRBJ1-3
CDR3 length: 13
D gene: TRBD1
CDR3 protein: ASSLEARGTNTIY

clone size: many
V gene: TRBV10-3
J gene: TRBJ1-4
CDR3 length: 14
D gene: .
CDR3 protein: AISAGFVGGNEKLF

clone size: many
V gene: TRBV3-1
J gene: TRBJ1-2
CDR3 length: 12
D gene: .
CDR3 protein: ASSRTTGVGGYT

clone size: .
V gene: TRBV6-5
J gene: TRBJ1-1
CDR3 length: 11
D gene: .
CDR3 protein: AGSSGEGRKAF

clone size: many
V gene: TRBV3-1
J gene: TRBJ1-6
CDR3 length: 12
D gene: TRBD1
CDR3 protein: ASSPKTGETPLH

clone size: many
V gene: TRBV11-2
J gene: TRBJ2-7
CDR3 length: 10
D gene: .
CDR3 protein: ASSLVVMEQY

clone size: many
V gene: TRBV6-8
J gene: TRBJ1-2
CDR3 length: 15
D gene: .
CDR3 protein: ASSVAVRSRKTYGYT

clone size: .
V gene: TRBV7-2
J gene: TRBJ1-2
CDR3 length: 15
D gene: .
CDR3 protein: ASSALNRDGKTYGYT

clone size: many
V gene: TRBV27
J gene: TRBJ2-5
CDR3 length: 13
D gene: .
CDR3 protein: ASSPQLGGMWTQY

clone size: many
V gene: TRBV30
J gene: TRBJ2-2
CDR3 length: 13
D gene: .
CDR3 protein: AWSVIQGPTGELF

clone size: many
V gene: TRBV24-1
J gene: TRBJ2-1
CDR3 length: 10
D gene: .
CDR3 protein: ATTTDYNEQF

clone size: .
V gene: TRBV20-1
J gene: TRBJ1-2
CDR3 length: 14
D gene: .
CDR3 protein: SAKGGLFRKTYGYT

clone size: .
V gene: TRBV20-1
J gene: TRBJ2-1
CDR3 length: 12
D gene: .
CDR3 protein: SARDFDEENEQF

clone size: .
V gene: TRBV4-1
J gene: TRBJ2-5
CDR3 length: 15
D gene: TRBD2
CDR3 protein: ASSPAWLAGGRETQY

clone size: many
V gene: TRBV5-3
J gene: TRBJ1-2
CDR3 length: 14
D gene: .
CDR3 protein: ARRLRVVRKTYGYT

clone size: many
V gene: TRBV7-7
J gene: TRBJ1-2
CDR3 length: 15
D gene: .
CDR3 protein: ASSRLRKCRKTYGYT

clone size: many
V gene: TRBV7-8
J gene: TRBJ2-7
CDR3 length: 13
D gene: TRBD2
CDR3 protein: ASSPPGLPHYEQY

clone size: many
V gene: TRBV30
J gene: TRBJ2-7
CDR3 length: 11
D gene: TRBD1
CDR3 protein: AWNRDRSYEQY

clone size: many
V gene: TRBV24-1
J gene: TRBJ2-1
CDR3 length: 12
D gene: .
CDR3 protein: ATKGAGDYNEQF

clone size: many
V gene: TRBV12-3/TRBV12-4
J gene: TRBJ1-5
CDR3 length: 11
D gene: .
CDR3 protein: ASSRGPVMPQH

clone size: many
V gene: TRBV27
J gene: TRBJ1-2
CDR3 length: 11
D gene: .
CDR3 protein: ASSLSGVGGYT

clone size: many
V gene: TRBV27
J gene: TRBJ2-1
CDR3 length: 11
D gene: .
CDR3 protein: ASSLSVWTEQF

clone size: .
V gene: TRBV6-6
J gene: TRBJ1-2
CDR3 length: 15
D gene: .
CDR3 protein: ASSGGKGGRKTYGYT

clone size: many
V gene: TRBV4-3
J gene: TRBJ1-2
CDR3 length: 14
D gene: .
CDR3 protein: ASSQDAGWGNYGYT

clone size: many
V gene: TRBV27
J gene: TRBJ2-5
CDR3 length: 13
D gene: .
CDR3 protein: ASSLWGAIQETQY

clone size: .
V gene: TRBV19
J gene: TRBJ1-2
CDR3 length: 15
D gene: .
CDR3 protein: ASSHILTNRKTCGYT

clone size: many
V gene: TRBV5-4
J gene: TRBJ2-2
CDR3 length: 12
D gene: TRBD1
CDR3 protein: ASNRGRSTGELF

clone size: few
V gene: TRBV9
J gene: TRBJ2-3
CDR3 length: 11
D gene: .
CDR3 protein: ASSVARADTQY

clone size: many
V gene: TRBV24-1
J gene: TRBJ1-5
CDR3 length: 13
D gene: TRBD1
CDR3 protein: ATSDGTGGVRAQH

clone size: many
V gene: TRBV4-3
J gene: TRBJ1-1
CDR3 length: 12
D gene: TRBD1
CDR3 protein: ASSQGQGITEAF

clone size: many
V gene: TRBV5-1
J gene: TRBJ1-2
CDR3 length: 12
D gene: TRBD1
CDR3 protein: ASSGGQGRLGYT

clone size: many
V gene: TRBV8-2
J gene: TRBJ1-2
CDR3 length: 14
D gene: .
CDR3 protein: GSQAPDSRKTYGYT

clone size: few
V gene: TRBV8-2
J gene: TRBJ2-6
CDR3 length: 15
D gene: .
CDR3 protein: GTTQRITQSRANVLT

clone size: many
V gene: TRBV27
J gene: TRBJ1-1
CDR3 length: 9
D gene: .
CDR3 protein: ASRKNTEAF

clone size: many
V gene: TRBV11-2
J gene: TRBJ2-1
CDR3 length: 17
D gene: TRBD2
CDR3 protein: ASSLANSKKRGGFYEQF

clone size: many
V gene: TRBV21-1
J gene: TRBJ2-3
CDR3 length: 15
D gene: .
CDR3 protein: ASRIGLATVMQDTQY

clone size: .
V gene: TRBV15
J gene: TRBJ2-1
CDR3 length: 10
D gene: TRBD1
CDR3 protein: ATSTTQGNQF

clone size: few
V gene: TRBV7-6
J gene: TRBJ2-7
CDR3 length: 11
D gene: .
CDR3 protein: ASSFGLSDGQY

clone size: many
V gene: TRBV6-5
J gene: TRBJ1-1
CDR3 length: 12
D gene: .
CDR3 protein: ASSPWREGTEAF

clone size: many
V gene: TRBV20-1
J gene: TRBJ1-2
CDR3 length: 13
D gene: TRBD1
CDR3 protein: SAGAHPTGNYGYT

clone size: many
V gene: TRBV29-1
J gene: TRBJ2-7
CDR3 length: 12
D gene: TRBD1
CDR3 protein: SVSKGGQGYEQY

clone size: many
V gene: TRBV18
J gene: TRBJ1-3
CDR3 length: 14
D gene: TRBD1
CDR3 protein: ASSSRDRVVGNTIY

clone size: .
V gene: TRBV30
J gene: TRBJ2-3
CDR3 length: 13
D gene: TRBD2
CDR3 protein: AWSLSGSPTDTQY

clone size: many
V gene: TRBV19
J gene: TRBJ2-2
CDR3 length: 13
D gene: .
CDR3 protein: ASRPEGVGTGELF

clone size: many
V gene: TRBV29-1
J gene: TRBJ2-7
CDR3 length: 12
D gene: TRBD2
CDR3 protein: SVDSGRAYGEQY

clone size: many
V gene: TRBV28
J gene: TRBJ1-3
CDR3 length: 13
D gene: TRBD1
CDR3 protein: ASRLGTASGNTIY

clone size: many
V gene: TRBV19
J gene: TRBJ2-2
CDR3 length: 14
D gene: TRBD2
CDR3 protein: ASSTLAGGRAGELF

clone size: few
V gene: TRBV30
J gene: TRBJ1-2
CDR3 length: 13
D gene: .
CDR3 protein: ARSAGVWAGDGYT

clone size: many
V gene: TRBV18
J gene: TRBJ1-2
CDR3 length: 14
D gene: .
CDR3 protein: ASSPTVGDINYGYT

clone size: few
V gene: TRBV7-2
J gene: TRBJ2-3
CDR3 length: 14
D gene: .
CDR3 protein: ASSLWGRRTTDTQY

clone size: many
V gene: TRBV5-6
J gene: TRBJ1-2
CDR3 length: 12
D gene: TRBD1
CDR3 protein: ASSSRDREGGYT

clone size: many
V gene: TRBV6-1
J gene: TRBJ1-1
CDR3 length: 13
D gene: .
CDR3 protein: ASSERLGSYPQAF

clone size: many
V gene: TRBV7-9
J gene: TRBJ2-1
CDR3 length: 16
D gene: .
CDR3 protein: ASSSPGSGPAGLNEQF

clone size: .
V gene: TRBV5-3
J gene: TRBJ1-2
CDR3 length: 14
D gene: .
CDR3 protein: ARYALVVRKTYGYT